What follows are 27 T cell receptor beta chains derived from one specimen sequenced in a study of blood T cell repertoires in COVID-19 (dated by TCRdb to 2018 to 2020). The receptor library was made with the immunoSEQ multiplex PCR assay. The source is immuneACCESS, and TCRdb retained only in-frame sequences with V and J called. Part of the clones is not carried over; for the studies checked, unresolved V genes explain less than half of this, and the remainder is unexplained. In this sample the table shows some 190,000 clones, about 85% of which occur a single time. The ten largest account for approximately 1% of the sample. The sequencing input was peripheral blood. These receptors all stem from a young man with acute or convalescent COVID-19.

The chain links TRBV28 to TRBJ1-3; TRBD1 agrees at 8 bases. This CDR3 has 16 amino acids. Germline assignment: CDR1 MDHEN and CDR2 SYDVKM. Germline trimming cut 5 bases from V and 9 bases from J; bases unmatched to any gene: 15. DNA for the CDR3: TGTGCCAGCAGTCCCTCAGGGGGCGTATCATCAGCCACCATATATTTT. Its protein product is CASSPSGGVSSATIYF.

The sample holds one count of this clone. The CDR3 reads CASSVEGHGQETQYF. Written as DNA, the CDR3 is TGTGCCAGCAGCGTAGAAGGACACGGCCAAGAGACCCAGTACTTC. The chain uses TRBV9 and TRBJ2-5; tentatively, D is TRBD1 (5 bases). Germline V gene sequence: CDR1 SGDLS, CDR2 YYNGEE. This CDR3 region has 15 residues. Trimming shortened V by 0 bases and J by 1 base, and 10 bases separated the two germline ends.

V gene TRBV10-1 combines with J gene TRBJ2-5, with 8 bases lining up with TRBD2. CDR1 and CDR2 (germline): WNHNN, SYGVQD (reference sequence). After removal of 3 bases from V and 5 bases from J, the junction contained 5 bases not matched to a gene. The CDR3 consists of 14 residues. The CDR3 DNA sequence: TGCGCCAGCAGTGATGGAGCTAGCGGGGAGACCCAGTACTTC. The encoded protein is CASSDGASGETQYF.

The chain uses TRBV2 and TRBJ2-7, with D possibly being TRBD2 (6 bases). Trimming stripped 3 bases from V and 4 bases from J, with 13 bases between. The CDR3 covers 14 residues. Looked up from germline, CDR1 is SNHLY and CDR2 is FYNNEI. The CDR3 loop reads CASSDSSVRYEQYF. In DNA, the CDR3 is TGTGCCAGCAGTGACTCTAGCGTTCGGTACGAGCAGTACTTC.

The chain couples TRBV10-3 to TRBJ2-7, with 8 bases identical to TRBD2. The CDR3 spans 15 residues. CDR1 is ENHRY and CDR2 is SYGVKD in the germline V gene. V lost 2 bases to trimming and J lost 3 bases; unmatched junction nucleotides: 6. In nucleotides, the CDR3 is TGTGCCATCAGTGAGGCTAGCGGGCATTACTACGAGCAGTACTTC. This translates into CAISEASGHYYEQYF.

V gene TRBV2 combines with J gene TRBJ2-1; 7 bases line up with TRBD2. J was trimmed by 0 bases and V by 5 bases; bases with no gene match: 1. Germline-derived CDR1 and CDR2 are SNHLY and FYNNEI. The CDR3 consists of 14 residues. In DNA, the CDR3 is TGTGCCAGCAGTCGGACTAGCTCCTACAATGAGCAGTTCTTC. It specifies CASSRTSSYNEQFF.

This clone was seen only once. J is TRBJ2-1 and V is TRBV7-3, with TRBD2 identical over 12 bases. V dropped 5 bases and J dropped 7; count of bases not matched to a gene: 9. The CDR3 totals 16 residues. Germline CDR1 is SGHTA and CDR2 is FQGTGA. This CDR3 is CASSGGSGTSGNEQFF. CDR3 DNA sequence: TGTGCCAGCAGCGGGGGATCCGGGACTAGCGGGAATGAGCAGTTCTTC.

The rearrangement links TRBV27 to TRBJ1-2; 7 nucleotides line up with TRBD1. The CDR3 consists of 15 residues. V was pared by 3 bases and J by 2 bases, with 6 bases of the junction left unmatched. Germline values: CDR1 MNHEY, CDR2 SMNVEV (reference sequence). The CDR3, as DNA: TGTGCCAGCAGTTTCGGGCTGGGACAGAACTATGGCTACACCTTC. Translating it yields CASSFGLGQNYGYTF.

The chain is built from TRBV6-5 and TRBJ1-5; 7 bases align to TRBD1. Germline-derived CDR1 and CDR2 are MNHEY and SVGAGI. The CDR3 covers 13 residues. Losses at the gene ends were 7 bases for V and 5 bases for J; bases not matched to a gene: 5. The CDR3: CASILTGDQPQHF. Here the CDR3 DNA reads TGTGCCAGCATTCTAACAGGGGATCAGCCCCAGCATTTT.

The chain uses TRBV28 and TRBJ1-1; D remains unclear. Trimming took off 6 bases at V and 6 bases at J, with 8 bases between the two ends. Germline CDR1 and CDR2: MDHEN and SYDVKM. CDR3 length equals 11 residues. The chain's CDR3 is CASRISAEAFF. The CDR3, as DNA: TGTGCCAGCAGAATAAGCGCTGAAGCTTTCTTT.

Here the CDR3 reads CASSVQGIGNEQFF. CDR3 nucleotide sequence: TGTGCCAGTAGTGTCCAGGGGATCGGAAATGAGCAGTTCTTC. The rearrangement uses TRBV19 and TRBJ2-1, with TRBD1 as a possible D gene (6 bases). Trimming removed 5 bases at V and 7 bases at J, with 15 bases between. Germline values: CDR1 LNHDA, CDR2 SQIVND (reference sequence). The CDR3 is 14 residues long.

The chain couples TRBV4-1 to TRBJ1-6; 7 bases line up with TRBD1. CDR1 is MGHRA and CDR2 is YSYEKL in the germline V gene. This CDR3 spans 15 amino acids. Trimming cost V 3 bases and J 5 bases; bases outside gene matches: 4. CDR3 in DNA: TGCGCCAGCAGCCACCCTGACAGGGATAATTCACCCCTCCACTTT. Protein sequence: CASSHPDRDNSPLHF.

This CDR3 reads CTSSQDSRGSYNEQFF. For the CDR3, the DNA is TGCACCAGCAGCCAAGATAGTCGGGGATCCTACAATGAGCAGTTCTTC. The chain employs TRBV1 and TRBJ2-1; the D call of TRBD2 is as the table states it, not checked on the DNA. TRBV1 is labeled a pseudogene. The CDR3 has 16 residues.

V gene TRBV18 combines with J gene TRBJ1-3, with a possible D match to TRBD1 (5 bases). Trimming took off 3 bases at V and 0 bases at J, with 9 bases between the two ends. The CDR3 runs to 15 residues. Germline V gives CDR1 KGHSH, CDR2 LQKENI. As DNA, the CDR3 is TGTGCCAGCTCACCGACAGTCTTCTCTGGAAACACCATATATTTT. Protein product: CASSPTVFSGNTIYF.

This clone was seen just once. The chain has TRBV9 and TRBJ2-3; D is uncertain. This CDR3 has 14 residues. The V gene's germline CDR1 is SGDLS and CDR2 YYNGEE. Trimming took off 4 bases at V and 6 bases at J, with 15 bases between the two ends. DNA of the CDR3: TGTGCCAGCAGCTTAGGCCCTTTTGAGGATACGCAGTATTTT. Protein sequence: CASSLGPFEDTQYF.

DNA for the CDR3: TGTGCCAGCTCCCGCGACAGGGGCAGCACTGAAGCTTTCTTT. Its translation is CASSRDRGSTEAFF. This chain uses TRBV18 with TRBJ1-1, with 8 bases matching TRBD1. V shed 6 bases and J 4 bases; nucleotides not matched to a gene: 7. Germline CDR1 and CDR2: KGHSH and LQKENI. CDR3 size: 14 residues.

This clone appeared a few times. V usage is TRBV27 and J usage is TRBJ1-1; TRBD1 might be the D (6 bases). V was shortened by 3 bases and J by 1 base, with 9 bases between the two germline ends. The CDR3 has 14 amino acids. Germline CDR1 and CDR2: MNHEY and SMNVEV (reference sequence). CDR3 in amino acids: CASSFLTGNTEAFF. CDR3 nucleotide sequence: TGTGCCAGCAGTTTCCTGACAGGGAACACTGAAGCTTTCTTT.

The rearrangement uses TRBV5-5 and TRBJ1-1; TRBD1 might be the D (6 bases). Germline V gene sequence: CDR1 SGHKS, CDR2 YYEKEE (reference sequence). V was clipped by 1 base and J by 5 bases, with 12 bases between them. CDR3 length: 14 residues. The CDR3 DNA follows: TGTGCCAGCAGCTTGTCCGCCAGGGGAACTGAAGCTTTCTTT. This codes for CASSLSARGTEAFF.

The chain has TRBV5-4 and TRBJ1-4, with 9 bases that match TRBD1. This CDR3 has 14 residues. Germline CDR1 and CDR2: SGHNT and YYREEE (reference sequence). V lost 4 bases, J lost 8 bases, and 6 bases stayed unmatched. The CDR3 nucleotides are TGTGCCAGCAGCCCGGTCGGACAGGGGGAAAAACTGTTTTTT. It yields the protein CASSPVGQGEKLFF.

CDR3 nucleotide sequence: TGCGCCAGCAGCTTGGGAGGAATCAGCTCCTATAATTCACCCCTCCACTTT. As protein: CASSLGGISSYNSPLHF. The rearrangement joins TRBV5-1 to TRBJ1-6; no definite D call. Germline CDR1 SGHRS, CDR2 YFSETQ. There are 17 residues in the CDR3. V lost 0 bases and J lost 0, with 10 bases in between.

The V gene is TRBV25-1, the J gene TRBJ2-6; TRBD2 is a possible D gene (5 bases). The germline CDR1 and CDR2 sequences are MGHDK and SYGVNS. V shed 1 base and J shed 0 bases, with 13 bases lying between them. The CDR3 covers 18 residues. CDR3 sequence: CASSESAGARSGANVLTF. CDR3 nucleotides: TGTGCCAGCAGTGAATCCGCGGGTGCCCGCTCTGGGGCCAACGTCCTGACTTTC.

The V gene is TRBV5-3, the J gene TRBJ2-2, with no clear D. TRBV5-3 is given ORF status, its function remaining uncertain. V was trimmed by 4 bases and J by 1 base, leaving 8 bases between them. The CDR3 contains 14 residues. The CDR3 DNA reads as TGTGCCAGAAGCCCGACTTGGAACACCGGGGAGCTGTTTTTT. The encoded protein is CARSPTWNTGELFF.

This chain connects TRBV6-5 to TRBJ2-7; tentative D call: TRBD1 (5 bases). V gave up 2 bases and J gave up 4 bases, with 9 bases separating them. CDR1 and CDR2 from the germline V gene are MNHEY and SVGAGI. The CDR3 covers 13 residues. CDR3 bases: TGTGCCAGCAGTTACAGGGGTGGGTACGAGCAGTACTTC. Its protein is CASSYRGGYEQYF.

The V and J genes are TRBV3-1 (or the pseudogene TRBV3-2) and TRBJ2-1; 9 nucleotides line up with TRBD2. Germline values: CDR1 LGHDT, CDR2 YNNKEL (reference sequence). This CDR3 spans 15 amino acids. The V gene end was trimmed by 1 base and the J gene end by 5 bases; junction bases not matched to a gene: 3. DNA of the CDR3: TGTGCCAGCAGCCAAGGACTAGCGGCAAACAATGAGCAGTTCTTC. Amino acids: CASSQGLAANNEQFF.

V and J are TRBV5-4 and TRBJ1-1, with TRBD1 identical over 9 bases. J was trimmed by 1 base and V by 4 bases; bases with no gene match: 11. The CDR3 runs to 17 residues. Germline CDR1 reads SGHNT; CDR2 reads YYREEE (reference sequence). CDR3 in DNA: TGTGCCAGCAGCCGGGGTACAGGGGGCCCTAGGAACACTGAAGCTTTCTTT. Encoded protein: CASSRGTGGPRNTEAFF. The complete variable domain, with remaining parts taken from reference TRBV5-4 and TRBJ1-1, reads ETGVTQSPTHLIKTRGQQVTLRCSSQSGHNTVSWYQQALGQGPQFIFQYYREEENGRGNFPPRFSGLQFPNYSSELNVNALELDDSALYLCASSRGTGGPRNTEAFFGQGTRLTVV.

The genes are TRBV29-1 and TRBJ2-7; a possible D gene is TRBD1 (6 bases). V shed 6 bases and J shed 1 base, with 13 bases lying between them. In germline, CDR1 is SQVTM, CDR2 ANQGSEA. CDR3 length: 13 amino acids. CDR3 sequence (DNA): TGCAGCGTCTCTTTTGGACAGTCCTACGAGCAGTACTTC. It translates to CSVSFGQSYEQYF.

The chain uses TRBV10-3 and TRBJ2-5; D might be TRBD2 (6 bases). The germline V gene encodes CDR1 ENHRY and CDR2 SYGVKD. The CDR3 is made up of 16 amino acids. Trimming left V 3 bases short and J 4 bases short, with 18 bases between. CDR3 sequence: CAISDRLATQTETQYF. For the CDR3, the DNA is TGTGCCATCAGTGACCGTCTAGCGACGCAGACAGAGACCCAGTACTTC.